A single sample is the source of the 13 T cell receptor beta chains below, sequenced in a study of T-cell memory formation after mild COVID-19. TCRdb called the 5' RACE reads again in MiXCR, with one record for every CDR3 protein. Among roughly 250,000 distinct CDR3 sequences listed, 16% were seen once. Specimen: PBMCs or a T cell subset sorted from them (not recorded which). The receptors were sampled from a man between 18 and 29 years old who had mild COVID-19 (a few samples of this study predate the infection). Cell type and time point are not known.

This sequence joins TRBV6-6 and TRBJ2-5; D may be TRBD1 (5 bases). Germline CDR1 and CDR2: MNHNY and SVGAGI (reference sequence). The V and J ends lost 5 bases and 0 bases respectively, with 13 bases between them. The CDR3 is 15 residues long. This CDR3 reads CASSHLNRNQETQYF. In DNA form, the CDR3 reads TGTGCCAGCAGTCACCTAAACAGGAACCAAGAGACCCAGTACTTC.

This clonotype was found many times. The chain is built from TRBV20-1 and TRBJ2-7, with TRBD2 as a possible D gene (5 bases). Trimming left V 3 bases short and J 2 bases short, with 11 bases between. CDR1 DFQATT and CDR2 SNEGSKA come from the germline V gene (reference sequence). The CDR3 sequence is 13 residues long. The CDR3 region is CSASRTGTYEQYF. The CDR3, as DNA: TGCAGTGCTAGTCGGACGGGGACCTACGAGCAGTACTTC.

This clonotype has only a few counts. This chain joins TRBV5-1 and TRBJ2-7; a possible D gene is TRBD1 (5 bases). V was trimmed by 7 bases and J by 3 bases, leaving 8 bases between them. This CDR3 spans 11 amino acids. CDR1 and CDR2 (germline): SGHRS, YFSETQ. CDR3 in amino acids: CASGDSYEQYF. For the CDR3, the DNA is TGCGCCAGCGGAGACAGCTACGAGCAGTACTTC. Combining the CDR3 with reference TRBV5-1 and TRBJ2-7 gives the whole variable domain KAGVTQTPRYLIKTRGQQVTLSCSPISGHRSVSWYQQTPGQGLQFLFEYFSETQRNKGNFPGRFSGRQFSNSRSEMNVSTLELGDSALYLCASGDSYEQYFGPGTRLTVT.

This chain connects TRBV6-5 to TRBJ1-4; TRBD1 might be the D (6 bases). Germline-derived CDR1 and CDR2 are MNHEY and SVGAGI. V dropped 4 bases and J dropped 7 bases, with 13 bases sitting between them. The CDR3 is 14 residues long. The CDR3 spells CASSLVGGGEKLFF. The CDR3 region has the DNA TGTGCCAGCAGTTTGGTAGGGGGAGGTGAAAAACTGTTTTTT.

This clonotype showed up many times. V gene TRBV20-1 combines with J gene TRBJ1-4; D is possibly TRBD1 (5 bases). Per the germline V gene, CDR1 is DFQATT and CDR2 is SNEGSKA (reference sequence). There are 15 residues in the CDR3. V was trimmed by 0 bases and J by 8 bases, leaving 16 bases between them. The chain's CDR3 is CSARDRAAGYEKLFF. The CDR3 region has the DNA TGCAGTGCTAGAGATCGGGCTGCAGGGTACGAAAAACTGTTTTTT.

This clonotype appeared a few times. V and J are TRBV10-2 and TRBJ2-4; D may correspond to TRBD1 or TRBD2 (5 bases each). V gave up 3 bases and J gave up 8 bases, with 8 bases separating them. There are 12 residues in the CDR3. Germline CDR1 reads WSHSY; CDR2 reads SAAADI. CDR3 nucleotide sequence: TGCGCCAGCAGTGACGAGGGGCACATTCAGTACTTC. Translating gives CASSDEGHIQYF.

The chain joins TRBV5-1 to TRBJ2-5; a possible D gene is TRBD2 (6 bases). The germline V and J ends were trimmed by 0 bases and 4 bases, with 13 bases remaining between them. The CDR3 covers 15 residues. Germline CDR1 SGHRS, CDR2 YFSETQ. Here the CDR3 reads CASSLERAWRETQYF. DNA of the CDR3: TGCGCCAGCAGCTTGGAGCGGGCTTGGCGAGAGACCCAGTACTTC.

A note on this clonotype: The junction departs from the called germline gene at one end, perhaps through a read error. CDR3 DNA: TGCGCCAGCAGCTTGGAATGGACTTCTAGCACATATACGCAGTATTTT. It translates to CASSLEWTSSTYTQYF. This chain connects TRBV5-1 to TRBJ2-3, with D tentatively TRBD2 (5 bases). Germline V CDR1 and CDR2: SGHRS, YFSETQ. The CDR3 covers 16 residues. The full variable domain, with the rest looked up from reference TRBV5-1 and TRBJ2-3, is KAGVTQTPRYLIKTRGQQVTLSCSPISGHRSVSWYQQTPGQGLQFLFEYFSETQRNKGNFPGRFSGRQFSNSRSEMNVSTLELGDSALYLCASSLEWTSSTYTQYFGPGTRLTVL.

This clonotype appeared a few times. V and J are TRBV2 and TRBJ2-5; D may be TRBD1 (5 bases). This CDR3 spans 14 amino acids. With 4 bases removed from V and 5 bases from J, the gap between germline ends came to 14 bases. Germline lookup yields CDR1 SNHLY and CDR2 FYNNEI. Written as DNA, the CDR3 is TGTGCCAGCAGTGGGACCAGGGTTCGGGAGACCCAGTACTTC. This sequence encodes CASSGTRVRETQYF.

The CDR3 sequence is CASTRRYNQPQHF. In DNA form, the CDR3 reads TGTGCCAGTACCAGGCGTTACAATCAGCCCCAGCATTTT. The rearrangement links TRBV19 to TRBJ1-5; D is undetermined. Per the germline V gene, CDR1 is LNHDA and CDR2 is SQIVND (reference sequence). V was pared by 7 bases and J by 3 bases, with 10 bases between. This CDR3 comprises 13 residues.

The sample holds many counts of this clonotype. V is TRBV20-1 and J is TRBJ2-7; maybe TRBD2 (5 bases). CDR3 length: 15 residues. V was shortened by 4 bases and J by 4 bases, with 20 bases between the two germline ends. CDR1 DFQATT and CDR2 SNEGSKA come from the germline V gene (reference sequence). CDR3 in DNA: TGCAGTGCTAACAAAGAGGGCCTCCGTACGTACGAGCAGTACGTC. Its translation is CSANKEGLRTYEQYV.

V is TRBV7-3 and J is TRBJ2-1, with 7 bases aligning to TRBD1. The CDR3 runs to 13 residues. CDR1 is SGHTA, CDR2 FQGTGA, per germline. The junction had 8 bases not matched to a gene; V was cut back by 10 bases and J by 5 bases. The CDR3 loop is CATQDRPNNEQFF. The CDR3 DNA reads TGTGCCACCCAGGACAGGCCTAACAATGAGCAGTTCTTC.

This clonotype was found many times. The V call is TRBV11-2, the J call TRBJ2-5; D uncertain. Germline assignment: CDR1 SGHAT and CDR2 FQNNGV. This CDR3 region has 14 residues. V shed 1 base and J shed 7 bases, with 13 bases lying between them. CDR3 protein: CASSLGRQIGTQYF. The CDR3 bases are TGTGCCAGCAGCTTAGGAAGGCAGATCGGGACCCAGTACTTC.